Listed below are T cell receptor beta chains from one sample, sequenced in a study of CD8+ T cells in alopecia areata. Sequenced by immunoSEQ multiplex PCR; TCRdb stores in-frame clones only, minus some. The profile shows 95,000 to 100,000 clones, 60% of them singletons. Sequences were derived from CD8+ T cells sorted from blood, sampled at approximately week 56, from a patient treated with tofacitinib. The receptor source for this set is a human donor with alopecia areata. Each CDR3 is given without its conserved first and last residue.

v_gene: TRBV2
j_gene: TRBJ1-1
CDR3aa: ASSESLEAF

v_gene: TRBV2
j_gene: TRBJ2-3
CDR3aa: ASSVWDYKYTDTQY

v_gene: TRBV4-1
j_gene: TRBJ2-1
CDR3aa: ASSQEWTRLRNEQF

v_gene: TRBV7-2
j_gene: TRBJ2-5
CDR3aa: ASSFSGTSKETQY

v_gene: TRBV2
j_gene: TRBJ1-1
CDR3aa: ASSNRHEAF

v_gene: TRBV7-2
j_gene: TRBJ1-5
CDR3aa: ASSSDSRNQPQH

v_gene: TRBV7-9
j_gene: TRBJ2-3
CDR3aa: ASSPQGGTDTQY

v_gene: TRBV4-1
j_gene: TRBJ2-3
CDR3aa: ASSQVTSGTYTQY

v_gene: TRBV2
j_gene: TRBJ2-7
CDR3aa: ASSARGQVTYEQY

v_gene: TRBV4-2
j_gene: TRBJ2-5
CDR3aa: ASSPGTGGYLETQY

v_gene: TRBV25-1
j_gene: TRBJ1-1
CDR3aa: ASSGQDRYTLHTEAF

v_gene: TRBV29-1
j_gene: TRBJ2-7
CDR3aa: SVEVAGTGGPTYEQY

v_gene: TRBV4-2
j_gene: TRBJ1-5
CDR3aa: ASSQGRGNQPQH

v_gene: TRBV6-6
j_gene: TRBJ1-5
CDR3aa: ASSYLRNQPQH

v_gene: TRBV4-2
j_gene: TRBJ2-3
CDR3aa: ASSQETTGTSGFTDTQY

v_gene: TRBV13
j_gene: TRBJ1-1
CDR3aa: ASSLLGPNTEAF

v_gene: TRBV12-5
j_gene: TRBJ2-1
CDR3aa: ASGYLDEQF

v_gene: TRBV5-6
j_gene: TRBJ2-1
CDR3aa: ASSFVKNEQF

v_gene: TRBV29-1
j_gene: TRBJ2-5
CDR3aa: SVEDLGQGGETQY

v_gene: TRBV9
j_gene: TRBJ1-5
CDR3aa: ASSVGQGAKQPQH

v_gene: TRBV6-5
j_gene: TRBJ2-7
CDR3aa: ASSYASGAYEQY

v_gene: TRBV6-5
j_gene: TRBJ1-1
CDR3aa: ASSPFPTGRTEAF

v_gene: TRBV6-5
j_gene: TRBJ1-5
CDR3aa: ASSLVRGSNQPQH

v_gene: TRBV6-6
j_gene: TRBJ2-1
CDR3aa: ASSYSKTLAGDGGF

v_gene: TRBV6-5
j_gene: TRBJ2-7
CDR3aa: ASSYRTASYEQY

v_gene: TRBV6-1
j_gene: TRBJ2-7
CDR3aa: ASSEDPHYEQY

v_gene: TRBV4-1
j_gene: TRBJ1-1
CDR3aa: ASSPRSGQNTEAF

v_gene: TRBV4-1
j_gene: TRBJ1-2
CDR3aa: ASSQLQGLGYGYT

v_gene: TRBV5-1
j_gene: TRBJ2-1
CDR3aa: ASSLAVTEQF

v_gene: TRBV5-5
j_gene: TRBJ2-7
CDR3aa: ASSSLRLEQY

v_gene: TRBV5-1
j_gene: TRBJ2-3
CDR3aa: ASSLARLAGKITDTQY

v_gene: TRBV27
j_gene: TRBJ2-7
CDR3aa: ASSLAGIHEQY

v_gene: TRBV9
j_gene: TRBJ2-7
CDR3aa: ASSVDPSGSYYEQY

v_gene: TRBV7-9
j_gene: TRBJ2-5
CDR3aa: ASSLDSSGVETQY

v_gene: TRBV7-9
j_gene: TRBJ2-1
CDR3aa: ASSGLAGAYNEQF

v_gene: TRBV5-1
j_gene: TRBJ1-5
CDR3aa: ASSSRQLNQPQH

v_gene: TRBV30
j_gene: TRBJ2-2
CDR3aa: AWRDSVELF

v_gene: TRBV14
j_gene: TRBJ2-7
CDR3aa: ASSQDVGQAASSYEQY

v_gene: TRBV2
j_gene: TRBJ1-5
CDR3aa: ASRGQEHRFFSNQPQH

v_gene: TRBV11-1
j_gene: TRBJ1-1
CDR3aa: ASSGRTGGTEAF

v_gene: TRBV6-6
j_gene: TRBJ2-2
CDR3aa: ASSPQIPFTGELF